This T cell receptor beta chain is from a study of cytomegalovirus exposure and HLA in healthy donors. General study points: The only immune exposure information that was available was CMV serostatus.

Germline CDR1 LNHDA, CDR2 SQIVND (reference sequence). CDR3 length: 13 amino acids. The PCR made use of 60 Vbeta and 13 Jbeta primers. TCRdb keeps only in-frame clones here, not all; method: immunoSEQ multiplex PCR. The sample contains 150,000 to 200,000 clones, around 68% of which appear only once. As for this clone: Its target is unknown. The junction does not match germline at one end; this may be a read error.

The gene calls are TRBV19 and TRBJ1-4; D is undetermined. This sequence was found in a man in his forties or fifties in good health and CMV-seronegative. Sample: PBMCs. In nucleotides, the CDR3 is TGTGCCAGTAGTTCAGGCACTAGTGAAAAACTGTTTTTT. It codes for CASSSGTSEKLFF.